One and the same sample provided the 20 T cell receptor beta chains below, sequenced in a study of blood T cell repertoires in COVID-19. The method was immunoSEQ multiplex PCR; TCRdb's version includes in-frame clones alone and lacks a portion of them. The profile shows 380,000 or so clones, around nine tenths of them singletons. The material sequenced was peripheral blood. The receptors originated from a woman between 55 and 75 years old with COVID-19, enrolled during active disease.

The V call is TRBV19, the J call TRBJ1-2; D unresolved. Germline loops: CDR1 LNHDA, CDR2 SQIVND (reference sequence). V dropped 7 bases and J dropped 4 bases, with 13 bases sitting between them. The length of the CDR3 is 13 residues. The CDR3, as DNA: TGTGCCAGTACCCCACGGGAACTCTATGGCTACACCTTC. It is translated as CASTPRELYGYTF.

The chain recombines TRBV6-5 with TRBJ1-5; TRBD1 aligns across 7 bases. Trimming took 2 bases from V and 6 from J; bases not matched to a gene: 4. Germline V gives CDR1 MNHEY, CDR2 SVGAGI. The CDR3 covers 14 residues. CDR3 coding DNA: TGTGCCAGCAGTTACGCGGCAGGGGGTCAGCCCCAGCATTTT. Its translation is CASSYAAGGQPQHF.

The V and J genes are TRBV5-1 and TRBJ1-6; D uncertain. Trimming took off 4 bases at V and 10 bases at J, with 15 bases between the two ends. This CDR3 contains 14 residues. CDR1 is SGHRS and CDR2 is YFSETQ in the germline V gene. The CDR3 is CASSPRAEGSPLHF. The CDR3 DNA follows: TGCGCCAGCAGCCCGAGGGCAGAGGGATCACCCCTCCACTTT.

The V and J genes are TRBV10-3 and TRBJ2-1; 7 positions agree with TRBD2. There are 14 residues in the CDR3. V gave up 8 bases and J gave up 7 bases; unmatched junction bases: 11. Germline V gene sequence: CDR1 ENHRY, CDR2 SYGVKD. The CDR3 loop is CAIGKGNGGNEQFF. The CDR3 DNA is TGTGCCATCGGAAAAGGAAACGGGGGGAATGAGCAGTTCTTC.

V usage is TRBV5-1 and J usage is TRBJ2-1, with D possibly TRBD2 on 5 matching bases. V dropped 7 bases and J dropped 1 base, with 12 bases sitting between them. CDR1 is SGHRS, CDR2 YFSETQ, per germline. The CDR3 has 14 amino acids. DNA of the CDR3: TGCGCCAGCCGAGGGTCTAGTTCCTACAATGAGCAGTTCTTC. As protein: CASRGSSSYNEQFF.

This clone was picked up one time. CDR3 DNA: TGTGCCAGCAACCCCGGGGGATACGAGCAGTACTTC. Translation gives CASNPGGYEQYF. The chain combines TRBV7-9 with TRBJ2-7, with D perhaps TRBD2 (6 bases). Germline V gene data show CDR1 as SEHNR and CDR2 as FQNEAQ (reference sequence). CDR3 length: 12 residues. V dropped 7 bases and J dropped 4 bases, with 11 bases sitting between them. Complete variable domain (other parts from reference TRBV7-9 and TRBJ2-7): DTGVSQNPRHKITKRGQNVTFRCDPISEHNRLYWYRQTLGQGPEFLTYFQNEAQLEKSRLLSDRFSAERPKGSFSTLEIQRTEQGDSAMYLCASNPGGYEQYFGPGTRLTVT.

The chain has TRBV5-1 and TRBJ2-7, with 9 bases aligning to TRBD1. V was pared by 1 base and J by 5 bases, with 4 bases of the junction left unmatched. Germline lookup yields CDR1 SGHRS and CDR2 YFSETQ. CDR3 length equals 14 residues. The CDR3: CASSLRTGAHEQYF. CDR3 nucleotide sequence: TGCGCCAGCAGCTTGAGGACAGGGGCGCACGAGCAGTACTTC.

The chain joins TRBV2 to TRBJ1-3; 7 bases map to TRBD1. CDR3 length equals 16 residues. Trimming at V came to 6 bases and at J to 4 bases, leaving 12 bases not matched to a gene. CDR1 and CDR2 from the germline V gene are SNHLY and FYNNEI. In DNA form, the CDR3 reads TGTGCCAGCAGGCCCTGGGGACAGTCAGGAGGAAACACCATATATTTT. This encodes CASRPWGQSGGNTIYF.

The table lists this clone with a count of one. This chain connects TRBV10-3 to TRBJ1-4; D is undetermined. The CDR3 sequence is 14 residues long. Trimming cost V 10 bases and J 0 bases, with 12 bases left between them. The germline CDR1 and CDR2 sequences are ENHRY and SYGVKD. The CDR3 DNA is TGTGCCACCCGCCCGGGAACAACTAATGAAAAACTGTTTTTT. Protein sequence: CATRPGTTNEKLFF.

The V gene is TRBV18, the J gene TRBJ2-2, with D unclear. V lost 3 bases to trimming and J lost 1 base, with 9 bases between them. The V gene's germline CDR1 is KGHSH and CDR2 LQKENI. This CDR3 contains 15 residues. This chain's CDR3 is CASSPRTKNTGELFF. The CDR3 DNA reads TGTGCCAGCTCACCCCGTACAAAGAACACCGGGGAGCTGTTTTTT.

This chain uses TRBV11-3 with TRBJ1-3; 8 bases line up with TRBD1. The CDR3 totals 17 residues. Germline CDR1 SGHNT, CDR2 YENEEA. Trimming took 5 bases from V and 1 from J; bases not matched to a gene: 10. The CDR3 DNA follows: TGTGCCAGCAGCGCCGGACAGGGAACCGCGTCTGGAAACACCATATATTTT. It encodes CASSAGQGTASGNTIYF.

CDR3 amino acids: CASSKDRGTPTEAFF. The CDR3 coding sequence is TGTGCCAGCAGCAAGGACAGGGGGACCCCAACTGAAGCTTTCTTT. The gene calls are TRBV7-3 and TRBJ1-1; 10 nucleotides match TRBD1. The CDR3 has 15 amino acids. Germline values: CDR1 SGHTA, CDR2 FQGTGA. The V segment lost 5 bases and the J segment 5 bases; nucleotides outside the gene matches: 8.

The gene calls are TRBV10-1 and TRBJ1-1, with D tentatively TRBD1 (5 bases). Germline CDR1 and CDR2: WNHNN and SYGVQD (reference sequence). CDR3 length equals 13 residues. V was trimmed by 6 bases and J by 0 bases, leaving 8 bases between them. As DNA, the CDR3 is TGCGCCAGCAGGGACACCCTGAACACTGAAGCTTTCTTT. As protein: CASRDTLNTEAFF.

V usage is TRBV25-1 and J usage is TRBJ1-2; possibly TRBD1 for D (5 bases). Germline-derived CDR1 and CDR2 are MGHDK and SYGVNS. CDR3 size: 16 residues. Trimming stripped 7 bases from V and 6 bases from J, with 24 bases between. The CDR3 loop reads CASTPSLGANSDGYTF. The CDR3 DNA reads TGTGCCAGCACCCCCTCCCTAGGGGCTAACTCCGATGGCTACACCTTC.

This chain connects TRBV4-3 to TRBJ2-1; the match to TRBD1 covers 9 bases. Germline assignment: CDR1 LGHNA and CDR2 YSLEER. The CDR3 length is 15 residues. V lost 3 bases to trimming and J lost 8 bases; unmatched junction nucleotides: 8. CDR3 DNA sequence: TGCGCCAGCAGCCAGGACTATAGGGACAGGGATGAGCAGTTCTTC. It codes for CASSQDYRDRDEQFF.

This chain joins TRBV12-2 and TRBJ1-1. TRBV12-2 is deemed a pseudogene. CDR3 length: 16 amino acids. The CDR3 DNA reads TGTGCAAGTCGCTTAGTTTCCTCGGGAAGTGAGACTGAAGCTTTCTTT. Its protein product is CASRLVSSGSETEAFF.

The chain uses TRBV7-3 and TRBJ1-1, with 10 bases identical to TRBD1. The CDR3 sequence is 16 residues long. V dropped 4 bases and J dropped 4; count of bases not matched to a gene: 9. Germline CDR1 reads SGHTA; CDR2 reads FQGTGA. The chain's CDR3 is CASSSVPGTGATEAFF. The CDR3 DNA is TGTGCCAGCAGCTCGGTTCCCGGGACAGGGGCCACTGAAGCTTTCTTT.

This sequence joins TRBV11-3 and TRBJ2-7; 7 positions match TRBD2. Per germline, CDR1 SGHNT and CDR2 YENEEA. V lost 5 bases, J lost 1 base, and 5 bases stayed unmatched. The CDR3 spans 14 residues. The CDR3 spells CASSPREESYEQYF. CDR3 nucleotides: TGTGCCAGCAGCCCCCGGGAGGAATCCTACGAGCAGTACTTC.

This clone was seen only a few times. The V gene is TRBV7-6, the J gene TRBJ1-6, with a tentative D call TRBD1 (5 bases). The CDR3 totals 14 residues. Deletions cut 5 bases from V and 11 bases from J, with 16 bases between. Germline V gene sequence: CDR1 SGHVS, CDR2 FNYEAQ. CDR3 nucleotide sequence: TGTGCCAGCAGCCAGGACGCAGGGAGGGCACCCCTCCACTTT. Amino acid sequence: CASSQDAGRAPLHF. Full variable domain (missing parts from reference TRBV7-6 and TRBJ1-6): GAGVSQSPRYKVTKRGQDVALRCDPISGHVSLYWYRQALGQGPEFLTYFNYEAQQDKSGLPNDRFSAERPEGSISTLTIQRTEQRDSAMYRCASSQDAGRAPLHFGNGTRLTVT.

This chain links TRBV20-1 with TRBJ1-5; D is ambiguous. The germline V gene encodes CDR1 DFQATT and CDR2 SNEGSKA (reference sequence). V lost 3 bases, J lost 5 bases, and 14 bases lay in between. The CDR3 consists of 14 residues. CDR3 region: CSASETRGDQPQHF. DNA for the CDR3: TGCAGTGCTAGTGAAACCCGCGGGGATCAGCCCCAGCATTTT.